Listed here is a single T cell receptor beta chain. What it recognizes is unknown. Caucasian adults living in Nashville, Tennessee, provided all samples. This CDR3 has 13 amino acids. V dropped 4 bases and J dropped 6; count of bases not matched to a gene: 4. The germline gives CDR1 MRHNA, CDR2 SNTAGT. The data stem from a study of shared clonotypes between healthy human individuals. About the study: The people who gave samples were two women and a few men aged 18 to 49.

The study's findings and limits: Sampling covered blood only; tissue repertoires likely differ.

Profiled with immunoSEQ multiplex PCR; TCRdb holds only in-frame clones, not every one. The table records about 480,000 clones, over 75% of them present only once. This clonotype originated in a middle-aged woman in good health. Some clones in this sample may be carry-over from other donors' samples. What was sequenced was PBMCs. The rearrangement uses TRBV6-4 and TRBJ1-1, with 8 bases identical to TRBD1. CDR3 DNA sequence: TGTGCCAGCAGTGCACAGGGGGGCGCTGAAGCTTTCTTT. Translation: CASSAQGGAEAFF.